The rows below give T cell receptor beta chains drawn from one sample of a study of HIV-infected children after antiretroviral therapy interruption. From the 3' RACE reads, TCRdb called clonotypes with MiXCR, one entry per CDR3 protein. The table lists about 89,000 distinct CDR3 sequences, about 7% of them singletons. The sequencing here drew on CD45RA+ CD4+ T cells from PBMCs, pooled from several time points, taken from a donor given antiretroviral therapy, either interrupted or continuous. The receptors originated from a pool of human donors with HIV. The CDR3 runs from the conserved cysteine through the conserved F or W. A D gene is named only where the DNA matches it firmly.

cdr3_aa: CASSFRPGNTEAFF
v_call: TRBV12-3/TRBV12-4
j_call: TRBJ1-1
d_call: -

cdr3_aa: CVSSSGQGTGELFF
v_call: TRBV5-1
j_call: TRBJ2-2
d_call: TRBD1

cdr3_aa: CASRKGTSGSGTDTQYF
v_call: TRBV6-5
j_call: TRBJ2-3
d_call: TRBD2

cdr3_aa: CSAQDRSTYNEQFF
v_call: TRBV20-1
j_call: TRBJ2-1
d_call: -

cdr3_aa: CASSPSGGKNTEAFF
v_call: TRBV7-3
j_call: TRBJ1-1
d_call: TRBD1

cdr3_aa: CASSRIDEQFF
v_call: TRBV6-5
j_call: TRBJ2-1
d_call: -

cdr3_aa: CASSQDFETQYF
v_call: TRBV14
j_call: TRBJ2-5
d_call: -

cdr3_aa: CASSVGTGEYNEKLFF
v_call: TRBV9
j_call: TRBJ1-4
d_call: -

cdr3_aa: CASSLSGAKNIQYF
v_call: TRBV12-3/TRBV12-4
j_call: TRBJ2-4
d_call: -

cdr3_aa: CASGQGTNYNEQFF
v_call: TRBV28
j_call: TRBJ2-1
d_call: TRBD1

cdr3_aa: CSAPTLLDGTTQYF
v_call: TRBV20-1
j_call: TRBJ2-3
d_call: -

cdr3_aa: CSAGKGAAYEQYF
v_call: TRBV20-1
j_call: TRBJ2-7
d_call: -

cdr3_aa: CASSHEDRSGNTIYF
v_call: TRBV7-9
j_call: TRBJ1-3
d_call: -

cdr3_aa: CASSSTGVSGNTIYF
v_call: TRBV7-2
j_call: TRBJ1-3
d_call: TRBD1

cdr3_aa: CASRQGLLFTDTQYF
v_call: TRBV6-1
j_call: TRBJ2-3
d_call: -

cdr3_aa: CASSPGPWGRRNSPLHF
v_call: TRBV18
j_call: TRBJ1-6
d_call: -

cdr3_aa: CASRRRGLSGYTF
v_call: TRBV12-3/TRBV12-4
j_call: TRBJ1-2
d_call: -

cdr3_aa: CASSHRTQSYEQYF
v_call: TRBV3-1
j_call: TRBJ2-7
d_call: -

cdr3_aa: CASSRGQGANEQFF
v_call: TRBV7-9
j_call: TRBJ2-1
d_call: TRBD1

cdr3_aa: CASSPIGSEQPQHF
v_call: TRBV18
j_call: TRBJ1-5
d_call: -

cdr3_aa: CASSPSSGPYNEQFF
v_call: TRBV7-3
j_call: TRBJ2-1
d_call: TRBD2

cdr3_aa: CASSLSSGAYNEQFF
v_call: TRBV5-1
j_call: TRBJ2-1
d_call: TRBD2

cdr3_aa: CASSVINEKLFF
v_call: TRBV11-2
j_call: TRBJ1-4
d_call: -

cdr3_aa: CASRRGTGTALLDEQYF
v_call: TRBV6-1
j_call: TRBJ2-7
d_call: TRBD1

cdr3_aa: CAISEEGRGATDTQYF
v_call: TRBV10-3
j_call: TRBJ2-3
d_call: -

cdr3_aa: CSAVQGGIYEQYF
v_call: TRBV20-1
j_call: TRBJ2-7
d_call: -

cdr3_aa: CASRGRTGNGYTF
v_call: TRBV18
j_call: TRBJ1-2
d_call: TRBD1

cdr3_aa: CATSGIRSSSYNEQFF
v_call: TRBV24-1
j_call: TRBJ2-1
d_call: -

cdr3_aa: CASSQILGNEQFF
v_call: TRBV3-1
j_call: TRBJ2-1
d_call: -

cdr3_aa: CASSTGTGIYTF
v_call: TRBV12-3/TRBV12-4
j_call: TRBJ1-2
d_call: TRBD1

cdr3_aa: CASRTTGGDDYGYTF
v_call: TRBV28
j_call: TRBJ1-2
d_call: TRBD1

cdr3_aa: CASNTGLAKNIQYF
v_call: TRBV6-2/TRBV6-3
j_call: TRBJ2-4
d_call: -

cdr3_aa: CASSFLGQGSYEQYF
v_call: TRBV27
j_call: TRBJ2-7
d_call: TRBD1

cdr3_aa: CASSLRTGFGYTF
v_call: TRBV12-3/TRBV12-4
j_call: TRBJ1-2
d_call: TRBD1

cdr3_aa: CASSLSWVYGYTF
v_call: TRBV12-3/TRBV12-4
j_call: TRBJ1-2
d_call: -

cdr3_aa: CSARDWMAGMNTEAFF
v_call: TRBV20-1
j_call: TRBJ1-1
d_call: -

cdr3_aa: CASSGGRLTSGGAGEQYF
v_call: TRBV5-6
j_call: TRBJ2-7
d_call: TRBD2

cdr3_aa: CASRGLGAYEQYF
v_call: TRBV6-5
j_call: TRBJ2-7
d_call: TRBD2

cdr3_aa: CASSPGYNRGEQYF
v_call: TRBV7-2
j_call: TRBJ2-7
d_call: TRBD1

cdr3_aa: CSVESRRSIQFF
v_call: TRBV29-1
j_call: TRBJ2-1
d_call: -

cdr3_aa: CASSQDGADTQYF
v_call: TRBV4-1
j_call: TRBJ2-3
d_call: -

cdr3_aa: CASSFAGGINYGYTF
v_call: TRBV7-2
j_call: TRBJ1-2
d_call: TRBD1

cdr3_aa: CASGRGTYNEQFF
v_call: TRBV9
j_call: TRBJ2-1
d_call: -

cdr3_aa: CSAEQGYSYNEQFF
v_call: TRBV20-1
j_call: TRBJ2-1
d_call: TRBD1

cdr3_aa: CASSLRHGAGSYEQYF
v_call: TRBV28
j_call: TRBJ2-7
d_call: -